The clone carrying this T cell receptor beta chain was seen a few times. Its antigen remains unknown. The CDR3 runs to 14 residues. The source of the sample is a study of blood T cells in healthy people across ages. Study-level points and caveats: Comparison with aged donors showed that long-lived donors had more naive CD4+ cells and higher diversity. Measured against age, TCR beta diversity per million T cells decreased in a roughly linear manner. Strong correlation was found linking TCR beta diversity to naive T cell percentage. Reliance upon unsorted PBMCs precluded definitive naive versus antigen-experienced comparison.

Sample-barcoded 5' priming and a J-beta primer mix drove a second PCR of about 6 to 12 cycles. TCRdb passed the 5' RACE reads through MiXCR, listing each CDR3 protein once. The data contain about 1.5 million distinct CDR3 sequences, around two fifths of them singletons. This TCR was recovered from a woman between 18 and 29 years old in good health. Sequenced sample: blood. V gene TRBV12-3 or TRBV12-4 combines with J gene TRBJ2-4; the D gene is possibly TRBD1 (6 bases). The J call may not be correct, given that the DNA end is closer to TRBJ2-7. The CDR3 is CASSEGHHSYEQYF. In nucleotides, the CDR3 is TGTGCCAGCAGCGAGGGACACCACTCCTACGAGCAGTACTTC.